The entry below describes one TCR beta chain. This specimen belongs to a study of T-cell reconstitution after alpha-beta-depleted transplantation in children. Unique molecular identifiers were used to barcode this TCRbeta library. Via MiXCR, TCRdb re-called the PCR reads, giving one row per CDR3 protein. The table records some 240,000 distinct CDR3 sequences, around 13% of them present only once. Trimming left V 6 bases short and J 2 bases short, with 7 bases between. CDR3 length: 13 residues. The germline V gene encodes CDR1 LNHDA and CDR2 SQIVND (reference sequence). The material was PBMCs from the stem cell graft donor, obtained from the stem cell graft. V usage is TRBV19 and J usage is TRBJ2-2, with D uncertain. The source of this sequence is a human donor who donated a stem cell graft to a child with acute lymphoblastic leukemia. CDR3 region: CASRRQNTGELFF. The CDR3 DNA reads TGTGCCAGTAGAAGGCAAAACACCGGGGAGCTGTTTTTT. Together with reference TRBV19 and TRBJ2-2, the CDR3 gives the full variable domain: DGGITQSPKYLFRKEGQNVTLSCEQNLNHDAMYWYRQDPGQGLRLIYYSQIVNDFQKGDIAEGYSVSREKKESFPLTVTSAQKNPTAFYLCASRRQNTGELFFGEGSRLTVL.